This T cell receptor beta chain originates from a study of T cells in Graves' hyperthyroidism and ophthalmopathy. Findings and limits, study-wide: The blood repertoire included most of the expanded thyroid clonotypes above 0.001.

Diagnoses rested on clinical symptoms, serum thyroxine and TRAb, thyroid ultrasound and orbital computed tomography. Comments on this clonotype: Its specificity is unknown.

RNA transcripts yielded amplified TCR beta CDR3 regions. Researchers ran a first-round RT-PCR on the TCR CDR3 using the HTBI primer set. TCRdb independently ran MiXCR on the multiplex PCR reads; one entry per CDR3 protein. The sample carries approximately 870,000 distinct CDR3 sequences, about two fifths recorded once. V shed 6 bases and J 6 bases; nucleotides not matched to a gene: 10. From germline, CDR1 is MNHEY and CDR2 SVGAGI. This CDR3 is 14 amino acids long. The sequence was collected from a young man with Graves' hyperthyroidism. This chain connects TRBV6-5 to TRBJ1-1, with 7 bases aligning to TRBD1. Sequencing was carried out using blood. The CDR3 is CASRPGQRAPEAFF. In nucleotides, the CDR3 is TGTGCCAGCAGGCCGGGACAGAGGGCTCCTGAAGCTTTCTTT.